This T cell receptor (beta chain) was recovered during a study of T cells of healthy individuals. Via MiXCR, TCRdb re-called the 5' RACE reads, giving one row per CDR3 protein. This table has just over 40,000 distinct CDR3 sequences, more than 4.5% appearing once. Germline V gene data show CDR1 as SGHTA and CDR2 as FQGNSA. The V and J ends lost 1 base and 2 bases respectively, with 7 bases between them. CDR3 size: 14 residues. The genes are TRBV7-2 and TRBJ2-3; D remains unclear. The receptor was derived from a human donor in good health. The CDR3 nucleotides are TGTGCCAGCAGCTTAGTAGGGTACACAGATACGCAGTATTTT. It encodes CASSLVGYTDTQYF.